This T cell receptor (beta chain) comes out of a study of OX40 agonist ivuxolimab in advanced cancers. TCRdb keeps only in-frame clones here, not all; method: immunoSEQ multiplex PCR. The table has over 8,000 clones, approximately 63% seen once. This CDR3 contains 16 residues. The germline V gene encodes CDR1 SGHVS and CDR2 FQNEAQ. Trimming stripped 1 base from V and 0 bases from J, with 10 bases between. The sample here was CD4+ or CD8+ T cells sorted from blood, taken in a trial of the OX40 agonist ivuxolimab. The clonotype originates from an adult with an advanced solid tumor such as melanoma, head and neck, liver or kidney cancer. This sequence joins TRBV7-8 and TRBJ1-5, with TRBD1 as a possible D gene (5 bases). The CDR3 protein is CASSLGTPYSNQPQHF. DNA for the CDR3: TGTGCCAGCAGCTTAGGGACACCGTATAGCAATCAGCCCCAGCATTTT.